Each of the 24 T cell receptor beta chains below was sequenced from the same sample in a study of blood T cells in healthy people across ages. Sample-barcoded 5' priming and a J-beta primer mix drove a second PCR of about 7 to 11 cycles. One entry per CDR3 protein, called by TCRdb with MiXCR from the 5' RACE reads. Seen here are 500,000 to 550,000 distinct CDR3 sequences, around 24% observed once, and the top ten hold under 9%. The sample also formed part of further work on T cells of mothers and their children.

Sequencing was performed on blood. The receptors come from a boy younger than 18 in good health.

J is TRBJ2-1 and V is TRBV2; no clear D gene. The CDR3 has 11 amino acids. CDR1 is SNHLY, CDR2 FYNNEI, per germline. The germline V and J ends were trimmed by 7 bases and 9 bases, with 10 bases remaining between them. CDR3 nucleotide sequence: TGTGCCAGCACCGTACTAAGTGAGCAGTTCTTC. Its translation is CASTVLSEQFF.

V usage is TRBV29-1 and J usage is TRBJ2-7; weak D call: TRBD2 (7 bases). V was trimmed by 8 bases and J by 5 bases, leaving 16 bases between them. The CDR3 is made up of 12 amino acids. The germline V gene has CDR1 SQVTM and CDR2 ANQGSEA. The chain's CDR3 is CSHREGANEQYF. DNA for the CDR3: TGCAGCCACAGGGAGGGCGCGAACGAGCAGTACTTC.

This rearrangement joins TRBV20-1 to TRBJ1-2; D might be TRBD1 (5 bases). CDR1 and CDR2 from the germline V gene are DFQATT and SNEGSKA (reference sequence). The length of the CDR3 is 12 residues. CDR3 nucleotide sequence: TGCAGGTCTTCGGGACTCTTATATGGCTACACCTTC. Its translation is CRSSGLLYGYTF.

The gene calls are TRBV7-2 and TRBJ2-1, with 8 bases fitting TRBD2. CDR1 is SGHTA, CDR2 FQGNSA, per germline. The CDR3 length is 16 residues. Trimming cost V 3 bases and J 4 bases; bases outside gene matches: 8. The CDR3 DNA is TGTGCCAGCAGCTTGAGCGGGAGCGGGCTATACAATGAGCAGTTCTTC. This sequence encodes CASSLSGSGLYNEQFF.

CDR3 nucleotide sequence: TGTGCCAGTACCGACGGACAGGGGGGAGCAGAGACCCAGTACTTC. Translating gives CASTDGQGGAETQYF. The V call is TRBV19, the J call TRBJ2-5, with 10 nucleotides matching TRBD1. The CDR3 extends over 15 amino acids. V lost 7 bases to trimming and J lost 4 bases; unmatched junction nucleotides: 9. The germline V gene encodes CDR1 LNHDA and CDR2 SQIVND (reference sequence). The variable domain in full, completed from reference TRBV19 and TRBJ2-5, reads DGGITQSPKYLFRKEGQNVTLSCEQNLNHDAMYWYRQDPGQGLRLIYYSQIVNDFQKGDIAEGYSVSREKKESFPLTVTSAQKNPTAFYLCASTDGQGGAETQYFGPGTRLLVL.

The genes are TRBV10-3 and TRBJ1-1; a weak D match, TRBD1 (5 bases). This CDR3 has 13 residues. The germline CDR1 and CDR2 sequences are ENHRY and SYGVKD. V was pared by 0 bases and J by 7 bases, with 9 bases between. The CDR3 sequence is CAISESPGGEAFF. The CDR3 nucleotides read TGTGCCATCAGTGAGTCGCCCGGGGGTGAAGCTTTCTTT.

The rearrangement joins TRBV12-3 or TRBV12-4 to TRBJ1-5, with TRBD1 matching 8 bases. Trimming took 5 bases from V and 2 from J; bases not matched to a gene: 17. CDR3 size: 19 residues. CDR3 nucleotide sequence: TGTGCCAGCAGTCCTAGATCCGGGACAGGCCCTAAAGGCAATCAGCCCCAGCATTTT. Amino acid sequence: CASSPRSGTGPKGNQPQHF.

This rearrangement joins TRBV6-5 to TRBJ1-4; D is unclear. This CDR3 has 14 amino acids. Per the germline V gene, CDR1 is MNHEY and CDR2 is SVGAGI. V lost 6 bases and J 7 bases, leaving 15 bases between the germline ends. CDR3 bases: TGTGCCAGCAGATTCGGCCCGGGAGTTGAAAAACTGTTTTTT. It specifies CASRFGPGVEKLFF.

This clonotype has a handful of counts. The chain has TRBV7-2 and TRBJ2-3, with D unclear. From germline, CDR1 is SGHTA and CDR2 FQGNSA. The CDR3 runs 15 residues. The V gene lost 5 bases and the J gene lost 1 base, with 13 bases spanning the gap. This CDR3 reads CASSPAPWGTDTQYF. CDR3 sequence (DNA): TGTGCCAGCAGCCCCGCCCCCTGGGGCACAGATACGCAGTATTTT.

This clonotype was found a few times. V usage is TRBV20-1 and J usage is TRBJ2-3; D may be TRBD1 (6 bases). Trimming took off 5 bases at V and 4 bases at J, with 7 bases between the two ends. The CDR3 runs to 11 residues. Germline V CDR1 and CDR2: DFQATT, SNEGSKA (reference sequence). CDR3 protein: CSADRPDTQYF. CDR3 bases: TGCAGTGCTGACAGGCCAGATACGCAGTATTTT.

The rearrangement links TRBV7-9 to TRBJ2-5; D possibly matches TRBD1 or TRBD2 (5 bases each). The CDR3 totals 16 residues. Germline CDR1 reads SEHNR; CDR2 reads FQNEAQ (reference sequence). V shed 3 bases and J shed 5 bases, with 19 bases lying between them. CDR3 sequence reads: CASSLGPGLAGETQYF. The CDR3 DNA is TGTGCCAGCAGCTTGGGGCCGGGGCTAGCCGGTGAGACCCAGTACTTC.

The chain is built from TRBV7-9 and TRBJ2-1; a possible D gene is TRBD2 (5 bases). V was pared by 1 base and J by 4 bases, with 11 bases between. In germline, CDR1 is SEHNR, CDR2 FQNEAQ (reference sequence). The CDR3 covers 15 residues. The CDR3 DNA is TGTGCCAGCAGCTTAGGAGCGGAATATTACAATGAGCAGTTCTTC. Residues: CASSLGAEYYNEQFF.

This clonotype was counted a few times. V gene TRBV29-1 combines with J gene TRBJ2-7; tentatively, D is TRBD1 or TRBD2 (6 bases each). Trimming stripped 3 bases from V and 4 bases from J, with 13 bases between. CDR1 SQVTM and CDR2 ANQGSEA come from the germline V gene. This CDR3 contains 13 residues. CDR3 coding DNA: TGCAGCGTTGATGGTGGGGGGCGGTACGAGCAGTACTTC. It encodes CSVDGGGRYEQYF.

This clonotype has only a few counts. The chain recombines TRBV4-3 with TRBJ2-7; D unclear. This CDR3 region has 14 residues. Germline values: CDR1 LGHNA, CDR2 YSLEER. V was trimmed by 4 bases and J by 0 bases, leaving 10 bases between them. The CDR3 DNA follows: TGCGCCAGCAGCCGCGCTACAGACTCCTACGAGCAGTACTTC. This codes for CASSRATDSYEQYF.

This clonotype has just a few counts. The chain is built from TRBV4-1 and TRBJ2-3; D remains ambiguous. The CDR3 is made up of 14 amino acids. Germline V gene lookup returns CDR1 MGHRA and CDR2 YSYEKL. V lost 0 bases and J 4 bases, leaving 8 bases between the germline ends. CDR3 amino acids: CASSQDLSADTQYF. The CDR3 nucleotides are TGCGCCAGCAGCCAAGATCTGTCAGCAGATACGCAGTATTTT.

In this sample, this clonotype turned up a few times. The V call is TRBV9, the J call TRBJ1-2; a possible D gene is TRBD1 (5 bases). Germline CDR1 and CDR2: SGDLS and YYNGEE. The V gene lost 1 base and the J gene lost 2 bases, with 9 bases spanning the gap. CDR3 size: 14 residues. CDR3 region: CASSVFSGNYGYTF. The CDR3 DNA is TGTGCCAGCAGCGTATTCTCAGGGAACTATGGCTACACCTTC.

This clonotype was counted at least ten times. The DNA of the CDR3 is TGTGCCAGCAGTCGGACAGGGGGGGGCTATGGCTACACCTTC. Translation: CASSRTGGGYGYTF. The chain uses TRBV7-9 and TRBJ1-2; the match to TRBD1 covers 10 bases. CDR1 SEHNR and CDR2 FQNEAQ come from the germline V gene (reference sequence). V shed 6 bases and J 4 bases; nucleotides not matched to a gene: 5. The CDR3 is made up of 14 amino acids.

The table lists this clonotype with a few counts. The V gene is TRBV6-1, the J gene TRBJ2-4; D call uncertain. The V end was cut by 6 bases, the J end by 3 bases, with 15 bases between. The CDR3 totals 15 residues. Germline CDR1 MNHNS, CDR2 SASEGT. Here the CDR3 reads CASSHAESGKNIQYF. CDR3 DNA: TGTGCCAGCAGCCATGCTGAATCCGGCAAAAACATTCAGTACTTC.

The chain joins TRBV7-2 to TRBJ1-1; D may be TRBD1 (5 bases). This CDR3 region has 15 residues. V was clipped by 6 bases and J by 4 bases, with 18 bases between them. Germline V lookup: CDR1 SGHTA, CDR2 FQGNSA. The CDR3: CASRTKGLRGTEAFF. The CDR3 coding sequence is TGTGCCAGCAGAACAAAGGGGCTTCGAGGCACTGAAGCTTTCTTT.

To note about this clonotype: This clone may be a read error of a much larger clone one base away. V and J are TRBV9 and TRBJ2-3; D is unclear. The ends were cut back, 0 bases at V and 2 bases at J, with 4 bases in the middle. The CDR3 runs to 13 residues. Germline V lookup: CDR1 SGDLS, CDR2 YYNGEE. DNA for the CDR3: TGTGCCAGCAGCGTAGGGGTCACAGATACGCAGTATTTT. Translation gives CASSVGVTDTQYF.

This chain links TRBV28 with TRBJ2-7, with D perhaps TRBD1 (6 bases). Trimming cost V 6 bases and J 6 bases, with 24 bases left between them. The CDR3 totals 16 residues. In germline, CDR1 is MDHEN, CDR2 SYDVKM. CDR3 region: CASSGDRPLGISEQYF. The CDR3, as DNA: TGTGCCAGCAGCGGCGACAGGCCATTGGGGATATCCGAGCAGTACTTC.

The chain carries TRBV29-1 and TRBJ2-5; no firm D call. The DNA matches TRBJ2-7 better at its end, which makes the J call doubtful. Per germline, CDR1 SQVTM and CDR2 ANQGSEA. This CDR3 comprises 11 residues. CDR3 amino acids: CSVPDPPEQYF. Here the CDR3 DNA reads TGCAGCGTCCCGGACCCTCCCGAGCAGTACTTC.

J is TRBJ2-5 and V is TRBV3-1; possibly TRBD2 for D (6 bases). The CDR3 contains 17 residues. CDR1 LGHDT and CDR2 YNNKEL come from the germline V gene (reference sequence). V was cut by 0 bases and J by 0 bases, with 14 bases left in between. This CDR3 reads CASSQDQVAAYQETQYF. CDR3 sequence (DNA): TGTGCCAGCAGCCAAGATCAGGTAGCGGCGTACCAAGAGACCCAGTACTTC.

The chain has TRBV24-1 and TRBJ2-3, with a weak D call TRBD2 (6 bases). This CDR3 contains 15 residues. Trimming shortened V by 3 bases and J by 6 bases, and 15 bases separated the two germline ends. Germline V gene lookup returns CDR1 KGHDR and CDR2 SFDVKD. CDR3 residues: CATSDTRRGADTQYF. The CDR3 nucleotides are TGTGCCACCAGTGATACTAGGAGGGGAGCGGATACGCAGTATTTT.